These 9 T cell receptor beta chains share one sample of origin, sequenced in a study of cytomegalovirus exposure and HLA in healthy donors. With 60 Vbeta and 13 Jbeta primers, the PCR was carried out. TCRdb's table, derived via immunoSEQ multiplex PCR, lists solely in-frame clones and lacks some. The table lists 95,000 to 150,000 clones, roughly 17% of them singletons, with roughly 3% in the top ten. Sequencing was carried out using PBMCs. Source of these receptors: a female donor in good health and CMV-seropositive.

This clone was seen only a few times. The CDR3 loop reads CASSLRTGGIETQYF. The CDR3 region has the DNA TGCGCCAGCAGCTTGAGGACAGGGGGCATCGAGACCCAGTACTTC. The chain uses TRBV5-1 and TRBJ2-5; 11 bases match TRBD1. Germline CDR1 is SGHRS and CDR2 is YFSETQ. The CDR3 sequence is 15 residues long. The junction had 4 bases not matched to a gene; V was cut back by 1 base and J by 5 bases.

This clone was seen a handful of times. The J gene is TRBJ2-1, the V gene TRBV10-3; D remains ambiguous. This CDR3 comprises 12 residues. Trimming removed 3 bases from V and 13 bases from J, with 13 bases in between. In germline, CDR1 is ENHRY, CDR2 SYGVKD. The DNA for the CDR3 is TGTGCCATCAGTGATGGGCCTCGAAGTCAGTTCTTC. Protein product: CAISDGPRSQFF.

This clone has only one observation. This chain uses TRBV5-6 with TRBJ2-3, with unresolved D. Germline CDR1 is SGHDT and CDR2 is YYEEEE. Trimming removed 1 base from V and 5 bases from J, with 8 bases in between. This CDR3 comprises 13 residues. The CDR3 is CASSLFSGDTQYF. The CDR3, as DNA: TGTGCCAGCAGCTTGTTCTCGGGAGATACGCAGTATTTT.

V usage is TRBV27 and J usage is TRBJ2-7, with D uncertain. V lost 6 bases, J lost 5 bases, and 14 bases lay in between. This CDR3 has 13 amino acids. The germline CDR1 and CDR2 sequences are MNHEY and SMNVEV (reference sequence). The CDR3 coding sequence is TGTGCCAGCAGGTCGTCAGGATGGAACGAGCAGTACTTC. The encoded protein is CASRSSGWNEQYF.

This chain uses TRBV6-5 with TRBJ2-1; 9 nucleotides match TRBD1. Germline V gene lookup returns CDR1 MNHEY and CDR2 SVGAGI. J lost 5 bases, V lost 0 bases, and 2 bases had no gene match. This CDR3 has 15 amino acids. The CDR3 nucleotides are TGTGCCAGCAGTTACTCCTGGACAGGGGACAATGAGCAGTTCTTC. This codes for CASSYSWTGDNEQFF.

The table lists this clone with a few counts. The genes are TRBV5-4 and TRBJ2-7; 10 bases are a match to TRBD2. V was pared by 4 bases and J by 4 bases, with 8 bases of the junction left unmatched. Germline CDR1 SGHNT, CDR2 YYREEE (reference sequence). The CDR3 contains 15 residues. CDR3 nucleotide sequence: TGTGCCAGCAGCGTCGGACTAGCGGCTAATTACGAGCAGTACTTC. The encoded protein is CASSVGLAANYEQYF.

This clone was detected only a few times. V is TRBV6-5 and J is TRBJ1-1; possibly TRBD1 for D (5 bases). Trimming stripped 2 bases from V and 4 bases from J, with 11 bases between. Germline V lookup: CDR1 MNHEY, CDR2 SVGAGI. The CDR3 spans 14 residues. The DNA for the CDR3 is TGTGCCAGCAGTTACCAGGGCCCGATCACTGAAGCTTTCTTT. Protein sequence: CASSYQGPITEAFF.

This clone was detected only a few times. V gene TRBV5-6 combines with J gene TRBJ2-5; TRBD1 matches 8 bases. This CDR3 region has 15 residues. CDR1 is SGHDT and CDR2 is YYEEEE in the germline V gene. Trimming at V came to 6 bases and at J to 5 bases, leaving 12 bases not matched to a gene. The CDR3 sequence: CASTWIATGVETQYF. CDR3 DNA: TGTGCCAGCACCTGGATTGCGACAGGGGTGGAGACCCAGTACTTC.

The gene calls are TRBV10-2 and TRBJ2-7; D might be TRBD2 (5 bases). The CDR3 extends over 14 amino acids. Germline values: CDR1 WSHSY, CDR2 SAAADI. Trimming took off 6 bases at V and 3 bases at J, with 15 bases between the two ends. The CDR3 nucleotides are TGCGCCAGCAGAGTGGTGTTCACTAGCTACGAGCAGTACTTC. This gives the protein CASRVVFTSYEQYF.